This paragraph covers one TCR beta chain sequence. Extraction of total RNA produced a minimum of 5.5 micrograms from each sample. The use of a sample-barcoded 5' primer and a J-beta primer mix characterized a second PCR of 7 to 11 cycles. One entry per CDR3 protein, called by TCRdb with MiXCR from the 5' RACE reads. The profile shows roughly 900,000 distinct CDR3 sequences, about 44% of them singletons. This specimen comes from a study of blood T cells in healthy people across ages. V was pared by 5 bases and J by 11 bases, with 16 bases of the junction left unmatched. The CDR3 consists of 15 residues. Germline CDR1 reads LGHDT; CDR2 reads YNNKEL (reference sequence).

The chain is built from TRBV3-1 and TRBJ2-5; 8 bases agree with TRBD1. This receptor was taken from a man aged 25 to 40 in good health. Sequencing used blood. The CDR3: CASSFRTGQVNEQYF. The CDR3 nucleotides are TGTGCCAGCAGCTTCCGGACAGGGCAGGTCAATGAGCAGTACTTC.